This TCR beta chain is drawn from a study of shared clonotypes between healthy human individuals. Whole-study results and caveats: A limitation of the genetic and exposure-history diversity represented arose from few donors.

As concerns this clone: The antigen is not known.

The split of CD4+ cells yielded CD45RA+ naive and CD45RA-negative memory subsets. Germline V gene data show CDR1 as KGHSH and CDR2 as LQKENI. The ends lost 0 bases at V and 5 bases at J; junction bases unmatched: 6. The CDR3 covers 17 residues. Some clones are missing from TCRdb's copy, which holds only in-frame ones; the method was immunoSEQ multiplex PCR. The sample carries over a million clones, around 78% recorded once. The sequenced sample consisted of memory CD4+ T cells from PBMCs. Subset indicated: CD45RA-negative fraction. The clonotype comes from a man younger than 35 in good health. Some clones in this sample may be carry-over from other donors' samples. The gene calls are TRBV18 and TRBJ2-1; the match to TRBD2 covers 11 bases. CDR3 in DNA: TGTGCCAGCTCACCACCTAGCGGGAGGGCATACGACAATGAGCAGTTCTTC. It specifies CASSPPSGRAYDNEQFF.